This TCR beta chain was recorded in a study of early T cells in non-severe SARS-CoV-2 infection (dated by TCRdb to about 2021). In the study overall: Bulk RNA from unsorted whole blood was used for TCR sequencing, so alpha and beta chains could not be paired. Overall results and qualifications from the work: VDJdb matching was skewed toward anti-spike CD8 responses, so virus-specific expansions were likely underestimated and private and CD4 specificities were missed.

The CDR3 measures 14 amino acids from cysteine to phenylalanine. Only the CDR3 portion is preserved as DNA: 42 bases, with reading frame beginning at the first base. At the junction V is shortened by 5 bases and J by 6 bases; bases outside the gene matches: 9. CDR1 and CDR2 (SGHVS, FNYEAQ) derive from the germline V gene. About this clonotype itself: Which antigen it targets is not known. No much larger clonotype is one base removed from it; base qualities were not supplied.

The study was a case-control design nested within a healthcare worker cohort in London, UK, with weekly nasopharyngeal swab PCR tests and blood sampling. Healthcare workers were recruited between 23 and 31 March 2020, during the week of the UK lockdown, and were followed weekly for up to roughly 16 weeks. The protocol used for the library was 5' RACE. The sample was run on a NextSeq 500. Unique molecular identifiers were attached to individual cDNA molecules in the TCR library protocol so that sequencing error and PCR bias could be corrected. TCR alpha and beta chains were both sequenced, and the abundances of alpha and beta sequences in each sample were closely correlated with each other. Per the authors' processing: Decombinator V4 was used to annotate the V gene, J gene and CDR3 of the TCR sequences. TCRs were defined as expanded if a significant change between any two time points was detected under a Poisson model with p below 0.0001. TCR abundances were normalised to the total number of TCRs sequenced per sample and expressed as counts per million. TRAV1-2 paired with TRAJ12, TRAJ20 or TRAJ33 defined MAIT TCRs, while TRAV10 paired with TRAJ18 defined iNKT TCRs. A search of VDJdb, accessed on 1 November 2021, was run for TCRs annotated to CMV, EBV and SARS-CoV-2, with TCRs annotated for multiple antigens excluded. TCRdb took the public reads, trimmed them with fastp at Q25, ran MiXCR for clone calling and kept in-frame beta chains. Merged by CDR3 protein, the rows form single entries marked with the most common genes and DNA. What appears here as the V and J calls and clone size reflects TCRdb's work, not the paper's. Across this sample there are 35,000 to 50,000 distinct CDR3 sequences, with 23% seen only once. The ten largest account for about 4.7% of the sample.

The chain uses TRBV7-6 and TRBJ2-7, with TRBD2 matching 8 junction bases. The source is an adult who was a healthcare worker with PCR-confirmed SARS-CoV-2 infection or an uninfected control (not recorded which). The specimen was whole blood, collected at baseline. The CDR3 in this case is CASSRMTSAGEQYF. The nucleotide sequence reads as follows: TGTGCCAGCAGCCGCATGACTAGCGCCGGCGAGCAGTACTTC.